Included here is one T cell receptor beta chain sequence, with context. This entry is derived from a study of shared clonotypes between healthy human individuals. Trimming left V 2 bases short and J 5 bases short, with 19 bases between. Germline V gives CDR1 MNHEY, CDR2 SVGAGI. The CDR3 extends over 16 amino acids. Naive CD8 populations comprised CD45RO-negative cells positively selected for CCR7, excluding terminally differentiated effector memory CD45RA+ cells. Libraries were prepared by immunoSEQ multiplex PCR; TCRdb keeps only in-frame clonotypes and omits some of them. The sample records roughly 2.1 million clones, more than 85% being singletons.

The sequenced sample was naive CD8+ T cells from PBMCs. The source of this sequence is a man younger than 35 in good health. Some clones in this sample may be carry-over from other donors' samples. This rearrangement joins TRBV6-5 to TRBJ2-7; TRBD1 might be the D (6 bases). The CDR3 region is CASSYLGARGFDEQYF. CDR3 coding DNA: TGTGCCAGCAGTTACCTGGGGGCTAGGGGGTTCGACGAGCAGTACTTC.